The TCR beta chain described here comes from a study of blood T cell repertoires in COVID-19. Study-level information: Spain, Italy and the United States supplied samples that represented acute and convalescent COVID-19.

Original processing methods: Reference gene primer amplification in the assay estimated nucleated cell counts. Libraries were prepared by immunoSEQ multiplex PCR; TCRdb keeps only in-frame clonotypes and omits some of them. V and J calls and clone size are given by that table; D and trimming were obtained from the DNA. The data contain about 100,000 clones, about 87% of them seen just once; the ten biggest clones take up about 6.8%. This CDR3 has 13 residues. Trimming took 0 bases from V and 7 from J, leaving 6 bases between them. The germline V gene has CDR1 SNHLY and CDR2 FYNNEI. The V gene is TRBV2, the J gene TRBJ2-2; D not certain. This clonotype was obtained from a man in his fifties or sixties with active or convalescent COVID-19. The sequencing input was peripheral blood. CDR3 amino acids: CASSEAIHGELFF. The CDR3 DNA sequence: TGTGCCAGCAGTGAAGCAATCCACGGGGAGCTGTTTTTT.